What follows are 22 T cell receptor beta chains derived from one specimen sequenced in a study of cytomegalovirus exposure and HLA in healthy donors (dated by TCRdb to 2017 to 2019). The library relied on the immunoSEQ multiplex PCR assay. For the multiplex PCR, a mixture combining 60 forward primers for TCR Vbeta segments and 13 reverse primers for TCR Jbeta segments was used. TCRdb obtained this table from immuneACCESS and retained in-frame rearrangements with V and J assigned. These tables miss some clones; where compared with another copy, unresolved V genes account for less than half of the shortfall, and the remainder is unexplained. In all, the sample holds about 160,000 clones, and roughly four fifths of those were seen once. Of the sample, more than 0.75% falls within the top ten clones. The sample taken for sequencing was PBMCs. These receptors were obtained from a girl aged 2 to 9 in good health and CMV-seropositive.

This chain uses TRBV19 with TRBJ1-4; no firm D call. Germline lookup yields CDR1 LNHDA and CDR2 SQIVND (reference sequence). There are 15 residues in the CDR3. With 4 bases removed from V and 2 bases from J, the gap between germline ends came to 11 bases. The CDR3 DNA is TGTGCCAGTAGTACGACGGCCGGGACTAATGAAAAACTGTTTTTT. Translating gives CASSTTAGTNEKLFF.

This chain connects TRBV14 to TRBJ1-1; no firm D call. Germline V lookup: CDR1 SGHDN, CDR2 FVKESK. The CDR3 length is 14 residues. V was pared by 3 bases and J by 1 base, with 9 bases between. CDR3 sequence: CASSHRHRNTEAFF. The CDR3 DNA follows: TGTGCCAGCAGCCACAGACACCGGAACACTGAAGCTTTCTTT.

The chain employs TRBV27 and TRBJ2-5; 10 positions match TRBD1. There are 15 residues in the CDR3. V was clipped by 6 bases and J by 4 bases; unmatched bases: 8. CDR1 is MNHEY and CDR2 is SMNVEV in the germline V gene (reference sequence). CDR3 sequence: CASSPGTGVGETQYF. In DNA form, the CDR3 reads TGTGCCAGCAGCCCCGGGACAGGGGTAGGAGAGACCCAGTACTTC.

V gene TRBV28 combines with J gene TRBJ2-1, with TRBD2 identical over 9 bases. The CDR3 has 20 residues. The trim removed 3 bases at V and 4 bases at J, leaving 19 bases unmatched. The germline V gene has CDR1 MDHEN and CDR2 SYDVKM. The CDR3 DNA follows: TGTGCCAGCAGTTTTCCGTACAAGGGGACTAGCCAAGGACTTTACAATGAGCAGTTCTTC. It is translated as CASSFPYKGTSQGLYNEQFF.

The chain uses TRBV30 and TRBJ1-3; possible D gene TRBD1, 5 bases. Germline loops: CDR1 GTSNPN, CDR2 SVGIG (reference sequence). V gave up 0 bases and J gave up 2 bases, with 11 bases separating them. The CDR3 runs to 15 residues. CDR3 residues: CAWSVGGIPGNTIYF. CDR3 bases: TGTGCCTGGAGTGTGGGGGGTATTCCTGGAAACACCATATATTTT. Combining the CDR3 with reference TRBV30 and TRBJ1-3 gives the whole variable domain SQTIHQWPATLVQPVGSPLSLECTVEGTSNPNLYWYRQAAGRGLQLLFYSVGIGQISSEVPQNLSASRPQDRQFILSSKKLLLSDSGFYLCAWSVGGIPGNTIYFGEGSWLTVV.

V gene TRBV30 combines with J gene TRBJ1-1; D gene uncertain. V shed 1 base and J shed 11 bases, with 17 bases lying between them. The germline V gene has CDR1 GTSNPN and CDR2 SVGIG (reference sequence). This CDR3 spans 13 amino acids. The CDR3 reads CAWSEAFMRKAFF. CDR3 sequence (DNA): TGTGCCTGGAGTGAGGCCTTCATGAGGAAGGCTTTCTTT.

The J gene is TRBJ2-1, the V gene TRBV2; possible D gene TRBD2, 7 bases. The ends were cut back, 11 bases at V and 7 bases at J, with 15 bases in the middle. The CDR3 covers 12 residues. CDR1 is SNHLY and CDR2 is FYNNEI in the germline V gene. CDR3 region: CAEGGARNEQFF. The CDR3, as DNA: TGTGCCGAAGGGGGGGCCCGGAATGAGCAGTTCTTC.

The table lists this clone with a count of one. The rearrangement joins TRBV5-1 to TRBJ2-7; 7 bases match TRBD1. V trimming: 0 bases; J trimming: 13 bases; junction bases outside the gene matches: 10. CDR3 length: 13 residues. Germline CDR1 is SGHRS and CDR2 is YFSETQ. CDR3 amino acids: CASSLGSKDRLYF. DNA of the CDR3: TGCGCCAGCAGCTTGGGTTCTAAGGACAGGCTCTACTTC.

This sequence joins TRBV9 and TRBJ2-1; 12 bases match TRBD2. V lost 3 bases, J lost 9 bases, and 13 bases stayed unmatched. CDR3 length: 17 amino acids. From germline, CDR1 is SGDLS and CDR2 YYNGEE. The CDR3 DNA follows: TGTGCCAGCAGCGCCCGACAGACTAGCGGGAGTGGTAGTGAGCAGTTCTTC. It translates to CASSARQTSGSGSEQFF.

The chain recombines TRBV4-2 with TRBJ1-2; possibly TRBD1 for D (5 bases). The germline V gene has CDR1 LGHNA and CDR2 YNFKEQ. The CDR3 consists of 15 residues. Trimming removed 0 bases from V and 8 bases from J, with 16 bases in between. The CDR3 loop is CASSQDLVGHGGYTF. The CDR3 DNA sequence: TGTGCCAGCAGCCAAGATTTGGTGGGGCATGGGGGCTACACCTTC.

DNA of the CDR3: TGTGCCAGCAGCCGAAGGACAGGGAGTGGGGGGGAGACCCAGTACTTC. It codes for CASSRRTGSGGETQYF. This sequence joins TRBV4-2 and TRBJ2-5, with 8 bases identical to TRBD1. The V segment lost 4 bases and the J segment 5 bases; nucleotides outside the gene matches: 12. Germline-derived CDR1 and CDR2 are LGHNA and YNFKEQ. CDR3 size: 16 residues.

V and J are TRBV4-2 and TRBJ1-1, with TRBD1 identical over 7 bases. Germline V lookup: CDR1 LGHNA, CDR2 YNFKEQ. The junction had 7 bases not matched to a gene; V was cut back by 0 bases and J by 0 bases. This CDR3 is built from 17 residues. In DNA, the CDR3 is TGTGCCAGCAGCCAAGACCGACAGGGTGGGGTGAACACTGAAGCTTTCTTT. It specifies CASSQDRQGGVNTEAFF.

This clone was observed once. The chain couples TRBV5-4 to TRBJ2-1; 10 bases map to TRBD2. CDR1 and CDR2 (germline): SGHNT, YYREEE (reference sequence). Trimming cost V 2 bases and J 7 bases; bases outside gene matches: 6. This CDR3 has 15 amino acids. The CDR3 sequence is CASSFLAGVLNEQFF. CDR3 coding DNA: TGTGCCAGCAGCTTTCTAGCGGGAGTATTAAATGAGCAGTTCTTC.

The rearrangement links TRBV14 to TRBJ2-1; 8 bases are shared with TRBD2. Germline CDR1 and CDR2: SGHDN and FVKESK. Trimming cost V 3 bases and J 2 bases; bases outside gene matches: 9. This CDR3 is built from 17 residues. DNA of the CDR3: TGTGCCAGCAGCCACCGGGGGGGATCCGGCGCCTACAATGAGCAGTTCTTC. The encoded protein is CASSHRGGSGAYNEQFF. Together with reference TRBV14 and TRBJ2-1, the CDR3 gives the full variable domain: EAGVTQFPSHSVIEKGQTVTLRCDPISGHDNLYWYRRVMGKEIKFLLHFVKESKQDESGMPNNRFLAERTGGTYSTLKVQPAELEDSGVYFCASSHRGGSGAYNEQFFGPGTRLTVL.

Turning to this clone: The junction does not match germline at one end; this may be a read error. This chain uses TRBV7-7 with TRBJ2-7; 12 nucleotides match TRBD1. CDR3 size: 14 residues. The V gene's germline CDR1 is SSHAT and CDR2 FNYEAQ (reference sequence). CDR3 nucleotides: TGTGCTAGCAGCGCGGGACAGGGGGCGTTCGAGCAGTACTTC. This sequence encodes CASSAGQGAFEQYF.

V usage is TRBV2 and J usage is TRBJ1-3, with TRBD1 as a possible D gene (6 bases). V was pared by 7 bases and J by 2 bases, with 12 bases between. The CDR3 runs to 14 residues. Per the germline V gene, CDR1 is SNHLY and CDR2 is FYNNEI. The CDR3 nucleotides read TGTGCCAGCATGACAGGCCGCCCTGGAAACACCATATATTTT. Protein: CASMTGRPGNTIYF.

The rearrangement joins TRBV6-4 to TRBJ2-1, with 11 bases aligning to TRBD2. V trimming: 2 bases; J trimming: 6 bases; junction bases outside the gene matches: 0. Germline CDR1 is MRHNA and CDR2 is SNTAGT. The CDR3 has 14 amino acids. The chain's CDR3 is CASSDGLAGNEQFF. Written as DNA, the CDR3 is TGTGCCAGCAGTGACGGACTAGCGGGCAATGAGCAGTTCTTC.

The chain couples TRBV6-4 to TRBJ2-1, with 9 bases fitting TRBD1. The germline V gene encodes CDR1 MRHNA and CDR2 SNTAGT. V dropped 6 bases and J dropped 7; count of bases not matched to a gene: 10. This CDR3 contains 15 residues. CDR3 sequence reads: CASSPRDREENEQFF. In DNA form, the CDR3 reads TGTGCCAGCAGCCCTCGGGACAGGGAGGAGAATGAGCAGTTCTTC.

The chain links TRBV28 to TRBJ1-5; D is unresolved. The CDR3 runs 16 residues. V was pared by 5 bases and J by 1 base, with 15 bases between. Germline CDR1 is MDHEN and CDR2 is SYDVKM. The CDR3 DNA sequence: TGTGCCAGCAGTCTTGATAGAGTCCCGAGCAATCAGCCCCAGCATTTT. This encodes CASSLDRVPSNQPQHF.

The chain joins TRBV12-5 to TRBJ2-3; D is undetermined. Germline lookup yields CDR1 LGHNT and CDR2 FRNRAP. Trimming left V 7 bases short and J 6 bases short, with 8 bases between. The length of the CDR3 is 11 residues. The CDR3 spells CASANWDTQYF. CDR3 nucleotide sequence: TGTGCTAGTGCCAACTGGGATACGCAGTATTTT.

Only one count was recorded for this clone. The chain is built from TRBV30 and TRBJ1-1, with no clear D. The germline gives CDR1 GTSNPN, CDR2 SVGIG (reference sequence). V was pared by 3 bases and J by 0 bases, with 8 bases between. The length of the CDR3 is 13 residues. The CDR3 nucleotides are TGTGCCTGGAGCGCCGGGGTGAACACTGAAGCTTTCTTT. This translates into CAWSAGVNTEAFF.

The chain has TRBV12-5 and TRBJ2-2; the match to TRBD2 covers 7 bases. The length of the CDR3 is 15 residues. Germline V CDR1 and CDR2: LGHNT, FRNRAP. V trimming: 1 base; J trimming: 3 bases; junction bases outside the gene matches: 2. The CDR3 DNA reads TGTGCTAGTGGTTTGGGGGGAGGGGACACCGGGGAGCTGTTTTTT. This gives the protein CASGLGGGDTGELFF. The entire variable domain, with the rest obtained from reference TRBV12-5 and TRBJ2-2, is as follows: DARVTQTPRHKVTEMGQEVTMRCQPILGHNTVFWYRQTMMQGLELLAYFRNRAPLDDSGMPKDRFSAEMPDATLATLKIQPSEPRDSAVYFCASGLGGGDTGELFFGEGSRLTVL.